These 8 T cell receptor beta chains were sequenced from one sample in a study of T cell responses to AZD1222 COVID-19 vaccine. This table comes from immunoSEQ multiplex PCR, and its TCRdb copy is limited to in-frame clones, with some not included. The profile covers roughly 140,000 clones, with more than 70% appearing a single time and about 3.2% taken by the ten largest. This specimen was peripheral blood, taken on day 0 of MenACWY control vaccination. All receptors come from an adult in good health.

This chain joins TRBV18 and TRBJ2-5, with 11 bases identical to TRBD2. Germline V gene lookup returns CDR1 KGHSH and CDR2 LQKENI. The CDR3 is 17 residues long. The J segment lost 1 base and the V segment lost 4 bases, leaving 8 bases of the junction unmatched. The chain's CDR3 is CASSLTSGIGFQETQYF. CDR3 DNA: TGTGCCAGCTCACTGACTAGCGGGATCGGGTTCCAAGAGACCCAGTACTTC.

The chain links TRBV4-2 to TRBJ2-7; TRBD1 matches at 10 bases. V shed 4 bases, J shed 0 bases, and the junction held 3 bases outside the gene matches. The germline CDR1 and CDR2 sequences are LGHNA and YNFKEQ. This CDR3 region has 15 residues. The CDR3 nucleotides are TGTGCCAGCAGCCCTCGGACAGGGGGCTCCTACGAGCAGTACTTC. Protein: CASSPRTGGSYEQYF.

The chain couples TRBV7-8 to TRBJ1-1; no clear D gene. V was shortened by 5 bases and J by 5 bases, with 15 bases between the two germline ends. The CDR3 extends over 14 amino acids. Germline CDR1 is SGHVS and CDR2 is FQNEAQ. CDR3 residues: CASSLLAGVTEAFF. CDR3 coding DNA: TGTGCCAGCAGCCTCCTCGCTGGGGTTACTGAAGCTTTCTTT.

V is TRBV5-1 and J is TRBJ2-2; a possible D gene is TRBD1 (6 bases). The CDR3 is 16 amino acids. Between the trimmed V and J ends, which lost 4 bases and 3 bases, there was a span of 16 bases. Looked up from germline, CDR1 is SGHRS and CDR2 is YFSETQ. DNA for the CDR3: TGCGCCAGCAGCATTACAGGGAAGACGGACACCGGGGAGCTGTTTTTT. The encoded protein is CASSITGKTDTGELFF.

The CDR3 bases are TGTGCCAGCAGCCAATCTCGAGGCAATCAGCCCCAGCATTTT. The encoded protein is CASSQSRGNQPQHF. The genes are TRBV3-1 (or the pseudogene TRBV3-2) and TRBJ1-5; D is unclear. Germline lookup yields CDR1 LGHDT and CDR2 YNNKEL (reference sequence). This CDR3 comprises 14 residues. Trimming took 2 bases from V and 2 from J, leaving 7 bases between them.

As regards this clone: The same CDR3 is also encoded by other DNA sequences in this sample. The chain joins TRBV5-1 to TRBJ1-6, with no clear D. With 2 bases removed from V and 0 bases from J, the gap between germline ends came to 3 bases. This CDR3 has 14 residues. CDR1 SGHRS and CDR2 YFSETQ come from the germline V gene. CDR3 sequence: CASSLTSYNSPLHF. In nucleotides, the CDR3 is TGCGCCAGCAGCTTAACCTCCTATAATTCACCCCTCCACTTT. The full variable domain, in which reference TRBV5-1 and TRBJ1-6 provide the parts outside the CDR3, is KAGVTQTPRYLIKTRGQQVTLSCSPISGHRSVSWYQQTPGQGLQFLFEYFSETQRNKGNFPGRFSGRQFSNSRSEMNVSTLELGDSALYLCASSLTSYNSPLHFGNGTRLTVT.

The V call is TRBV29-1, the J call TRBJ2-1; 9 bases agree with TRBD2. Germline CDR1 is SQVTM and CDR2 is ANQGSEA. The CDR3 spans 17 residues. The junction had 13 bases not matched to a gene; V was cut back by 7 bases and J by 0 bases. The CDR3 is CSASGVAGGSSYNEQFF. The CDR3, as DNA: TGCAGCGCCTCGGGGGTTGCGGGAGGGAGCTCCTACAATGAGCAGTTCTTC.

This sequence joins TRBV30 and TRBJ2-3, with TRBD2 matching 9 bases. The CDR3 is 19 residues long. V lost 4 bases and J lost 2; bases outside the gene matches: 19. The germline V gene encodes CDR1 GTSNPN and CDR2 SVGIG (reference sequence). CDR3 coding DNA: TGTGCCTGGACCCAAACCCGGGGCGGGAGGGCCGCGCCCACAGATACGCAGTATTTT. Translation: CAWTQTRGGRAAPTDTQYF.